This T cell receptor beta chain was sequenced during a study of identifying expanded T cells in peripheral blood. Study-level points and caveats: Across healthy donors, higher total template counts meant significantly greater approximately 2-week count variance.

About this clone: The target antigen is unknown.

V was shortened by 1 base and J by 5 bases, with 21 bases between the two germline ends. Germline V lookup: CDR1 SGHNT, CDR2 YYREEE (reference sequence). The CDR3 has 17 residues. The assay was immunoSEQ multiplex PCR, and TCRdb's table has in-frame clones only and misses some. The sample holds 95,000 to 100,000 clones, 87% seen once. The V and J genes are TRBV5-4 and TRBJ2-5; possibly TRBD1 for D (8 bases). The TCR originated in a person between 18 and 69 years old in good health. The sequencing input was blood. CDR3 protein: CASSLTGQGGGEETQYF. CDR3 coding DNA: TGTGCCAGCAGCTTGACTGGACAGGGCGGGGGAGAGGAGACCCAGTACTTC.